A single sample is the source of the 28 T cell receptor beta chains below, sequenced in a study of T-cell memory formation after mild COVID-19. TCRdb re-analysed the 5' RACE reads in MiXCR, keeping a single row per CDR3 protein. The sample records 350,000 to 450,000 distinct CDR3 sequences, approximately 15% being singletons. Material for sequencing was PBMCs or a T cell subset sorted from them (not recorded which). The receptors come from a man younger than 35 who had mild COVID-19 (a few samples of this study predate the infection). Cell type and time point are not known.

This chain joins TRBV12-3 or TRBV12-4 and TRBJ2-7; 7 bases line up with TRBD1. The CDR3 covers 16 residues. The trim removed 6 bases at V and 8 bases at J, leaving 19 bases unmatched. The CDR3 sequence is CASSDHRGPYPLQQYF. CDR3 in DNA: TGTGCCAGCAGCGACCACAGGGGCCCCTACCCCTTACAGCAGTACTTC.

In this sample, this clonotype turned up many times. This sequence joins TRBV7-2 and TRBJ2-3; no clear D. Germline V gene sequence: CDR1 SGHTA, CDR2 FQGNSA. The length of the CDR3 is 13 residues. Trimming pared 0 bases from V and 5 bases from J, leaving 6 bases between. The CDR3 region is CASSLAWGDTQYF. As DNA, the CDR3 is TGTGCCAGCAGCTTAGCGTGGGGAGATACGCAGTATTTT.

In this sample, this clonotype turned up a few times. CDR3 sequence: CSARTQGSRTEAFF. The CDR3 nucleotides are TGCAGTGCAAGAACTCAGGGGTCGCGGACTGAAGCTTTCTTT. The genes are TRBV20-1 and TRBJ1-1; TRBD1 might be the D (6 bases). CDR1 and CDR2 (germline): DFQATT, SNEGSKA (reference sequence). The CDR3 is 14 amino acids. V was shortened by 6 bases and J by 5 bases, with 19 bases between the two germline ends.

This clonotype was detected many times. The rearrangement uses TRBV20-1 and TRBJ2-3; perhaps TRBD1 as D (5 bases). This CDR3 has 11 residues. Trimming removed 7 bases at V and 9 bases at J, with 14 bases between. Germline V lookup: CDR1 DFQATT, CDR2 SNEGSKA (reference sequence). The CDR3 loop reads CSGPAKGTQYF. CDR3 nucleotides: TGCAGTGGGCCCGCGAAGGGGACGCAGTATTTT.

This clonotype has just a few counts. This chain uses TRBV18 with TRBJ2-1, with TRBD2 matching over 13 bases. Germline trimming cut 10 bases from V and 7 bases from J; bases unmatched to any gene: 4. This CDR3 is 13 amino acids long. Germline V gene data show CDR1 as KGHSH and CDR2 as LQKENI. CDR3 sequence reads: CATTSGGGNEQFF. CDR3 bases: TGTGCCACCACTAGCGGGGGGGGAAATGAGCAGTTCTTC.

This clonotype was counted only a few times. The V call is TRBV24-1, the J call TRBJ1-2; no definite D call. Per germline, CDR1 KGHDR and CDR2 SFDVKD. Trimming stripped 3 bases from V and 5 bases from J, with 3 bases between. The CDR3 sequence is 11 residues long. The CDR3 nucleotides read TGTGCCACCAGTGATCGATATGGCTACACCTTC. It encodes CATSDRYGYTF.

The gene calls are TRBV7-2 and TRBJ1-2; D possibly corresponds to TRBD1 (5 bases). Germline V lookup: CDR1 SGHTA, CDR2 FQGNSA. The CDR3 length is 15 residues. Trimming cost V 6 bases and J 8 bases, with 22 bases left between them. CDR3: CASSSPSGTTWGYTF. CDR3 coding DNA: TGTGCCAGCAGTTCACCCTCCGGGACTACCTGGGGCTACACCTTC.

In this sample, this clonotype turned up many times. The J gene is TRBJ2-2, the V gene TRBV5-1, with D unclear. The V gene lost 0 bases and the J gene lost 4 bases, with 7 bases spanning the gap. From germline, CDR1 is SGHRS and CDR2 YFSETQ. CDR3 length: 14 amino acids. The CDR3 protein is CASSLDRPTGELFF. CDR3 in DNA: TGCGCCAGCAGCTTGGACAGACCCACCGGGGAGCTGTTTTTT.

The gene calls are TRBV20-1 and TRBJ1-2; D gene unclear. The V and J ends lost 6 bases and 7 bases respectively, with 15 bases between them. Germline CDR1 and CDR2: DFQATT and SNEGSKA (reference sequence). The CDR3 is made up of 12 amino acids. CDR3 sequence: CSAPTGLFGYTF. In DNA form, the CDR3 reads TGCAGTGCGCCAACTGGTTTGTTTGGCTACACCTTC.

CDR3 coding DNA: TGTGCCAGCAGTTTAAGGCCAGTCCAAGAGACCCAGTACTTC. It is translated as CASSLRPVQETQYF. The V and J genes are TRBV27 and TRBJ2-5; D not resolved. The V and J ends lost 2 bases and 1 base respectively, with 8 bases between them. CDR1 MNHEY and CDR2 SMNVEV come from the germline V gene (reference sequence). The CDR3 is 14 amino acids.

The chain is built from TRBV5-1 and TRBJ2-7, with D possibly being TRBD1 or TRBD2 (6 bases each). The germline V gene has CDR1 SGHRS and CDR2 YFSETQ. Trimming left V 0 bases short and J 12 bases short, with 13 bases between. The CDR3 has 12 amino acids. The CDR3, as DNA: TGCGCCAGCAGCTTGGCCGGGAGCAGGGGGTACTTC. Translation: CASSLAGSRGYF.

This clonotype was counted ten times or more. CDR3 amino acids: CASSGGAGELFF. The CDR3, as DNA: TGCGCCAGCAGTGGAGGGGCCGGGGAGCTGTTTTTT. The chain links TRBV10-1 to TRBJ2-2, with D perhaps matching TRBD1 or TRBD2 (5 bases each). The CDR3 totals 12 residues. Trimming stripped 4 bases from V and 6 bases from J, with 6 bases between. Germline V gene lookup returns CDR1 WNHNN and CDR2 SYGVQD (reference sequence).

The CDR3 nucleotides read TGCGCCAGCAGCCAAGGGGGCGCCGAGCAGTACTTC. It is translated as CASSQGGAEQYF. J is TRBJ2-7 and V is TRBV4-1; possibly TRBD1 for D (5 bases). Germline V gives CDR1 MGHRA, CDR2 YSYEKL. With 1 base removed from V and 6 bases from J, the gap between germline ends came to 7 bases. This CDR3 has 12 residues.

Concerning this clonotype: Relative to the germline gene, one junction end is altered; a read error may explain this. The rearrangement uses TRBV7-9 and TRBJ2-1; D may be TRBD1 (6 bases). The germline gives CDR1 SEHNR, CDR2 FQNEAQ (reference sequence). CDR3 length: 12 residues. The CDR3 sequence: CASSSGTNVQFF. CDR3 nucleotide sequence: TGTGCCAGCAGCTCCGGGACAAATGTGCAGTTCTTC.

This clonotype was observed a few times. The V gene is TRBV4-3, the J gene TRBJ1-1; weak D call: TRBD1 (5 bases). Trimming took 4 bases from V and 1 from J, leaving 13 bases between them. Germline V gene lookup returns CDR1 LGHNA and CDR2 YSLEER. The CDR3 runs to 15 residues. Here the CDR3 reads CASSPWGGENTEAFF. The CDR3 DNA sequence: TGCGCCAGCAGCCCTTGGGGGGGTGAGAACACTGAAGCTTTCTTT.

The CDR3 loop is CASSFRQETQYF. The CDR3 DNA reads as TGTGCCAGCAGCTTTCGGCAAGAGACCCAGTACTTC. The chain links TRBV7-2 to TRBJ2-5, with D hard to call. Trimming removed 3 bases at V and 2 bases at J, with 4 bases between. The germline gives CDR1 SGHTA, CDR2 FQGNSA. This CDR3 region has 12 residues.

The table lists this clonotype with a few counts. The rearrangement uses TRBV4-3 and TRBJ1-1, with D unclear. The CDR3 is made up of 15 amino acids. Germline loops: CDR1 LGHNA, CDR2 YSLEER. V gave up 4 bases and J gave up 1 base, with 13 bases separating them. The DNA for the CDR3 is TGCGCCAGCAGCCGAGTCTATCAGAAGAACACTGAAGCTTTCTTT. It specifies CASSRVYQKNTEAFF.

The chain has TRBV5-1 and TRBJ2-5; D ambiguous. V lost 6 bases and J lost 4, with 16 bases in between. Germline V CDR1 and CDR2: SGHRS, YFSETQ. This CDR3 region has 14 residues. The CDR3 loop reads CASNPDSWGETQYF. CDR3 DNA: TGCGCCAGCAACCCTGACTCCTGGGGAGAGACCCAGTACTTC.

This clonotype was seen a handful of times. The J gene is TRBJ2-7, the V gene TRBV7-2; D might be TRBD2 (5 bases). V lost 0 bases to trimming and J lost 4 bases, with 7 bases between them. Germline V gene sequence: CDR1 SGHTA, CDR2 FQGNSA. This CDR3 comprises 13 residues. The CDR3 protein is CASSLAVAYEQYF. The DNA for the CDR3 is TGTGCCAGCAGCTTAGCAGTAGCGTACGAGCAGTACTTC.

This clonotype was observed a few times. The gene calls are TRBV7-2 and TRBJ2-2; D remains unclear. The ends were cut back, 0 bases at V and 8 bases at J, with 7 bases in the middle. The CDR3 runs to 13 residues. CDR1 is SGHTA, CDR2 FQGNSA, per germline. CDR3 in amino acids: CASSLASEGELFF. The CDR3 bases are TGTGCCAGCAGCTTAGCGTCGGAAGGGGAGCTGTTTTTT.

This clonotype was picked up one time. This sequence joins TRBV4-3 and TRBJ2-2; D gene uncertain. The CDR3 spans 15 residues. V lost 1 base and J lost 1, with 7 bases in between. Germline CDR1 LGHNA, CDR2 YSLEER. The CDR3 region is CASSQAARNTGELFF. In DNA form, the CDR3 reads TGCGCCAGCAGCCAAGCAGCGAGGAACACCGGGGAGCTGTTTTTT.

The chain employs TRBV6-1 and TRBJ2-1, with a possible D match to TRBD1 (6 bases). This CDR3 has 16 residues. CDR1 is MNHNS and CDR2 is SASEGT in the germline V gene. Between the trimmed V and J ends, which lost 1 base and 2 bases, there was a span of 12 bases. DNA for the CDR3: TGTGCCAGCAGTGAAGTGCTGGGACAAACCTACAATGAGCAGTTCTTC. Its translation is CASSEVLGQTYNEQFF.

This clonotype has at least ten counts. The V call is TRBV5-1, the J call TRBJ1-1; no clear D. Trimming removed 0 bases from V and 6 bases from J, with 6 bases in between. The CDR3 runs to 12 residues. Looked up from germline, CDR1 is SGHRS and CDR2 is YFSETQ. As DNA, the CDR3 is TGCGCCAGCAGCTTGGGACTCTCTGAAGCTTTCTTT. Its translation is CASSLGLSEAFF.

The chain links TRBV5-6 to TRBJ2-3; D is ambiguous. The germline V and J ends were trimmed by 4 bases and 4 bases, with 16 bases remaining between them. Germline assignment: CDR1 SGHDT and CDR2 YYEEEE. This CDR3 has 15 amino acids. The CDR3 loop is CASSPTRQGSDTQYF. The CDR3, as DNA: TGTGCCAGCAGCCCCACCAGGCAAGGCTCAGATACGCAGTATTTT. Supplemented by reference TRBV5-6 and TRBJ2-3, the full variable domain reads DAGVTQSPTHLIKTRGQQVTLRCSPKSGHDTVSWYQQALGQGPQFIFQYYEEEERQRGNFPDRFSGHQFPNYSSELNVNALLLGDSALYLCASSPTRQGSDTQYFGPGTRLTVL.

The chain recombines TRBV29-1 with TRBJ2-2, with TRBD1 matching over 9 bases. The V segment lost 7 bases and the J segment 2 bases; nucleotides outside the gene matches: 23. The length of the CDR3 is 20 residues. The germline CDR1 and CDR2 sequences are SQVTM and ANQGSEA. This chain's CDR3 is CSAGRTGDVTGDLNTGELFF. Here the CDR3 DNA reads TGCAGCGCTGGCCGGACAGGGGATGTCACAGGGGATCTTAACACCGGGGAGCTGTTTTTT.

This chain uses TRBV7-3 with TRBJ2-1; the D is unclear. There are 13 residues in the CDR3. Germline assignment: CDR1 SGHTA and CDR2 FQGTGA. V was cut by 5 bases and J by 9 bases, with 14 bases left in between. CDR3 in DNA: TGTGCCAGCAGCCAAGACCAGGCGGCTGAGCAGTTCTTC. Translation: CASSQDQAAEQFF.

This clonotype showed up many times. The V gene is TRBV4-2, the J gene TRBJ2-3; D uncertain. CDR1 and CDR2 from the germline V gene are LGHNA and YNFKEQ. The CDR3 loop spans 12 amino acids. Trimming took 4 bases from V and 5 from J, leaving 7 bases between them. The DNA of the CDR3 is TGTGCCAGCAGCCCAGTGGGAGATACGCAGTATTTT. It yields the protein CASSPVGDTQYF.

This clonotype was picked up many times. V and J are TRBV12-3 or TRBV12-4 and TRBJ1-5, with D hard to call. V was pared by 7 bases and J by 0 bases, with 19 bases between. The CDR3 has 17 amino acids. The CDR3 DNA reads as TGTGCCAGCACATTAATCCCCGACCGGGATAGCAATCAGCCCCAGCATTTT. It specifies CASTLIPDRDSNQPQHF.